These 20 T cell receptor beta chains were all obtained from the same sample, sequenced in a study of identical twins. TCRdb re-called the 5' RACE reads through MiXCR, storing one row per CDR3 protein. The sample carries around 160,000 distinct CDR3 sequences, 3% to 4% recorded once. Sequenced sample: memory T cells sorted from blood. These receptors were collected from a man aged 18 to 30 in good health.

In its sample, this clonotype was seen a few times. This chain uses TRBV28 with TRBJ1-1; 7 bases are a match to TRBD1. CDR3 size: 14 residues. Trimming at V came to 3 bases and at J to 2 bases, leaving 3 bases not matched to a gene. Germline CDR1 reads MDHEN; CDR2 reads SYDVKM. CDR3 sequence reads: CASSFVGGNTEAFF. The CDR3 DNA reads TGTGCCAGCAGTTTTGTAGGGGGCAACACTGAAGCTTTCTTT. The complete variable domain, with remaining parts taken from reference TRBV28 and TRBJ1-1, reads DVKVTQSSRYLVKRTGEKVFLECVQDMDHENMFWYRQDPGLGLRLIYFSYDVKMKEKGDIPEGYSVSREKKERFSLILESASTNQTSMYLCASSFVGGNTEAFFGQGTRLTVV.

This clonotype appeared many times. The genes are TRBV6-1 and TRBJ1-4; the D is unclear. Germline loops: CDR1 MNHNS, CDR2 SASEGT. With 3 bases removed from V and 4 bases from J, the gap between germline ends came to 12 bases. The CDR3 has 15 residues. CDR3 sequence: CASSDRRWGNEKLFF. The CDR3 DNA follows: TGTGCCAGCAGTGACCGCCGATGGGGTAATGAAAAACTGTTTTTT.

The sample holds many counts of this clonotype. V gene TRBV27 combines with J gene TRBJ2-6, with a weak D call TRBD2 (5 bases). Trimming took off 0 bases at V and 0 bases at J, with 21 bases between the two ends. This CDR3 is 21 amino acids long. Germline-derived CDR1 and CDR2 are MNHEY and SMNVEV (reference sequence). The CDR3 DNA sequence: TGTGCCAGCAGTTTATCGGTAGTTGGACGACTACTGAACTCTGGGGCCAACGTCCTGACTTTC. Its protein product is CASSLSVVGRLLNSGANVLTF.

This clonotype occurred many times. V usage is TRBV11-1 and J usage is TRBJ2-1; the match to TRBD2 covers 13 bases. With V trimmed by 8 bases and J by 4 bases, 8 bases remained unmatched. CDR1 and CDR2 (germline): SGHAT, FQDESV (reference sequence). This CDR3 has 16 amino acids. CDR3 in amino acids: CASSLVGLAGYNEQFF. CDR3 in DNA: TGTGCCAGCTCCCTGGTGGGACTAGCGGGATACAATGAGCAGTTCTTC.

This clonotype was detected many times. The CDR3: CASTLGGYNEQFF. In DNA form, the CDR3 reads TGTGCCAGCACCTTAGGGGGCTACAATGAGCAGTTCTTC. The genes are TRBV6-1 and TRBJ2-1; D possibly corresponds to TRBD1 (6 bases). V was cut by 7 bases and J by 3 bases, with 10 bases left in between. CDR1 is MNHNS and CDR2 is SASEGT in the germline V gene. CDR3 size: 13 residues.

The rearrangement links TRBV13 to TRBJ2-1; D is possibly TRBD2 (6 bases). The CDR3 loop spans 16 amino acids. V was clipped by 0 bases and J by 7 bases, with 16 bases between them. Germline loops: CDR1 PRHDT, CDR2 FYEKMQ (reference sequence). The CDR3 sequence is CASSLGSFGGENEQFF. The CDR3 coding sequence is TGTGCCAGCAGCTTAGGGTCTTTCGGAGGGGAAAATGAGCAGTTCTTC. Filled out from reference TRBV13 and TRBJ2-1, the complete variable domain reads AAGVIQSPRHLIKEKRETATLKCYPIPRHDTVYWYQQGPGQDPQFLISFYEKMQSDKGSIPDRFSAQQFSDYHSELNMSSLELGDSALYFCASSLGSFGGENEQFFGPGTRLTVL.

This clonotype came up many times. V and J are TRBV29-1 and TRBJ2-2; maybe TRBD2 (5 bases). Looked up from germline, CDR1 is SQVTM and CDR2 is ANQGSEA. This CDR3 contains 12 residues. Deletions cut 8 bases from V and 5 bases from J, with 12 bases between. The CDR3 spells CSTDKRTGELFF. CDR3 bases: TGCAGCACTGACAAGCGGACCGGGGAGCTGTTTTTT.

This clonotype was detected ten times or more. The rearrangement links TRBV12-3 or TRBV12-4 to TRBJ1-1; possibly TRBD1 for D (5 bases). The CDR3 loop spans 13 amino acids. Trimming pared 7 bases from V and 4 bases from J, leaving 13 bases between. CDR3 DNA: TGTGCCAGCAAGTTCGAGGGGATCACTGAAGCTTTCTTT. Amino acids: CASKFEGITEAFF.

This clonotype was recorded at least ten times. The chain couples TRBV29-1 to TRBJ1-1, with D perhaps matching TRBD1 (6 bases). CDR1 is SQVTM, CDR2 ANQGSEA, per germline. Trimming removed 3 bases from V and 0 bases from J, with 8 bases in between. There are 13 residues in the CDR3. The CDR3 sequence is CSVETGVNTEAFF. The CDR3 DNA follows: TGCAGCGTTGAGACAGGAGTGAACACTGAAGCTTTCTTT.

This clonotype was seen at least ten times. The V call is TRBV10-3, the J call TRBJ2-5; 9 bases fit TRBD1. CDR3 size: 15 residues. Trimming at V came to 4 bases and at J to 1 base, leaving 4 bases not matched to a gene. The germline V gene encodes CDR1 ENHRY and CDR2 SYGVKD. In DNA form, the CDR3 reads TGTGCCATCAGTGCGGGGACAGGGATCCAAGAGACCCAGTACTTC. It codes for CAISAGTGIQETQYF.

There are many counts of this clonotype. The V gene is TRBV24-1, the J gene TRBJ2-1; D uncertain. CDR1 KGHDR and CDR2 SFDVKD come from the germline V gene. The CDR3 extends over 14 amino acids. Trimming pared 0 bases from V and 6 bases from J, leaving 8 bases between. The CDR3 sequence is CATSDLGPSNEQFF. The CDR3 region has the DNA TGTGCCACCAGTGATTTGGGCCCTTCCAATGAGCAGTTCTTC.

This clonotype was seen repeatedly, ten times or more. This chain links TRBV7-9 with TRBJ1-3; a possible D gene is TRBD1 (6 bases). The V end was cut by 5 bases, the J end by 2 bases, with 16 bases between. From germline, CDR1 is SEHNR and CDR2 FQNEAQ (reference sequence). This CDR3 contains 16 residues. In DNA, the CDR3 is TGTGCCAGCAGCCCAGGGGCGGAGTTCCCTGGAAACACCATATATTTT. This gives the protein CASSPGAEFPGNTIYF.

Ten or more counts support this clonotype. The chain employs TRBV3-1 and TRBJ2-1; D perhaps matches TRBD2 (6 bases). This CDR3 contains 16 residues. Germline values: CDR1 LGHDT, CDR2 YNNKEL (reference sequence). V lost 4 bases to trimming and J lost 5 bases, with 18 bases between them. The CDR3 sequence: CASSPGRWDFNNEQFF. CDR3 sequence (DNA): TGTGCCAGCAGCCCAGGAAGATGGGACTTCAACAATGAGCAGTTCTTC.

The table lists this clonotype with many counts. The chain has TRBV6-1 and TRBJ1-1; maybe TRBD1 (5 bases). Germline lookup yields CDR1 MNHNS and CDR2 SASEGT. Trimming cost V 11 bases and J 1 base, with 17 bases left between them. The CDR3 totals 14 residues. The CDR3 DNA reads as TGTGCCGGGGGAGAGGGACCTTCGAACACTGAAGCTTTCTTT. This codes for CAGGEGPSNTEAFF.

This clonotype was seen many times. This chain links TRBV20-1 with TRBJ1-1; D might be TRBD1 (6 bases). Trimming pared 5 bases from V and 8 bases from J, leaving 18 bases between. CDR1 DFQATT and CDR2 SNEGSKA come from the germline V gene (reference sequence). The CDR3 contains 13 residues. In DNA, the CDR3 is TGCAGTGCTGGTGGGGGGCGGGGGGCCGAAGCTTTCTTT. This translates into CSAGGGRGAEAFF.

This clonotype has at least ten counts. V gene TRBV20-1 combines with J gene TRBJ2-1, with 13 bases matching TRBD2. This CDR3 is built from 17 residues. Germline trimming cut 2 bases from V and 3 bases from J; bases unmatched to any gene: 7. CDR1 and CDR2 from the germline V gene are DFQATT and SNEGSKA (reference sequence). CDR3 in DNA: TGCAGTGCTAGACATACTAGCGGGAGGGCCGTCTACAATGAGCAGTTCTTC. Its protein is CSARHTSGRAVYNEQFF.

This clonotype was counted ten times or more. The rearrangement joins TRBV20-1 to TRBJ1-5; 7 bases line up with TRBD1. J was trimmed by 0 bases and V by 1 base; bases with no gene match: 3. From germline, CDR1 is DFQATT and CDR2 SNEGSKA (reference sequence). The CDR3 spans 15 residues. CDR3: CSARVGTDSNQPQHF. The DNA for the CDR3 is TGCAGTGCTAGAGTTGGGACAGATAGCAATCAGCCCCAGCATTTT.

This clonotype occurred a few times. V and J are TRBV12-3 or TRBV12-4 and TRBJ2-1; D remains unclear. This CDR3 spans 15 amino acids. V was cut by 3 bases and J by 0 bases, with 9 bases left in between. The CDR3 DNA reads as TGTGCCAGCAGTTTCTCGTCGGGCTCCTACAATGAGCAGTTCTTC. It encodes CASSFSSGSYNEQFF.

This clonotype has ten or more counts. CDR3 region: CASSLGLAGNYEQYF. CDR3 sequence (DNA): TGTGCCAGCAGCCTGGGGCTAGCGGGGAACTACGAGCAGTACTTC. V usage is TRBV9 and J usage is TRBJ2-7; 9 nucleotides match TRBD2. The CDR3 totals 15 residues. Germline V lookup: CDR1 SGDLS, CDR2 YYNGEE. J gave up 3 bases and V 4 bases, and 8 bases lay outside the gene matches.

This clonotype was found many times. The DNA for the CDR3 is TGTGCCAGCAGCTTAGATCGAGGCTCCTACGAGCAGTACGTC. Protein sequence: CASSLDRGSYEQYV. V is TRBV11-2 and J is TRBJ2-7; D not certain. Trimming left V 0 bases short and J 0 bases short, with 6 bases between. The CDR3 runs 14 residues. Germline CDR1 reads SGHAT; CDR2 reads FQNNGV.